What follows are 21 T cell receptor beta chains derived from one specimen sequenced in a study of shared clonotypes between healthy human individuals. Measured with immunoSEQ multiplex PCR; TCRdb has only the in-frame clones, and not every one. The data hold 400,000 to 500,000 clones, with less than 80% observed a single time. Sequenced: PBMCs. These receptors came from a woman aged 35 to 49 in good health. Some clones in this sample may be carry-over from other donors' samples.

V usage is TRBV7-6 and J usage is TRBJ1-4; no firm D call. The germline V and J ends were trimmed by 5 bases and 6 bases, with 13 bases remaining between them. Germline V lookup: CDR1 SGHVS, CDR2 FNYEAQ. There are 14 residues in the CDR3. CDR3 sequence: CASSARTDHEKLFF. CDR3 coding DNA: TGTGCCAGCAGCGCCCGGACGGACCATGAAAAACTGTTTTTT.

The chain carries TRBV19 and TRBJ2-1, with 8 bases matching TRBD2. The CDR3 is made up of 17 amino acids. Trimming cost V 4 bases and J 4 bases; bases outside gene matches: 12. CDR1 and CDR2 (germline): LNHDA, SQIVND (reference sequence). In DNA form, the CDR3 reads TGTGCCAGTAGTACCCTCACTAGCGGTCTAGGGTACAATGAGCAGTTCTTC. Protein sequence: CASSTLTSGLGYNEQFF.

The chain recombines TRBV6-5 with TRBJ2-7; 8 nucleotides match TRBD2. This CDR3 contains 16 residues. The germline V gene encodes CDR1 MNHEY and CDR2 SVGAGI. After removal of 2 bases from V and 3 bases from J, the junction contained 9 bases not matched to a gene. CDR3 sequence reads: CASSYGGLAGRYEQYF. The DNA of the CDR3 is TGTGCCAGCAGTTACGGGGGGCTAGCGGGCCGCTACGAGCAGTACTTC.

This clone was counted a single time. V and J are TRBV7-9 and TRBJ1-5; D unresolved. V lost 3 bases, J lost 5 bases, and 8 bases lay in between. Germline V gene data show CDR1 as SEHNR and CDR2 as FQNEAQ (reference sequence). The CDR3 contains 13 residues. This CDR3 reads CASSFGGDQPQHF. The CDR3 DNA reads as TGTGCCAGCAGCTTCGGAGGAGATCAGCCCCAGCATTTT.

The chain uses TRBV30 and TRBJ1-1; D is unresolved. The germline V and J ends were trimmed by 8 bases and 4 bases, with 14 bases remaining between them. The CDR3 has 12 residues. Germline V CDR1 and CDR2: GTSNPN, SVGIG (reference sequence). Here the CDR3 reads CAGKSGSTEAFF. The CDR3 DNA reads TGTGCCGGGAAGTCGGGGAGCACTGAAGCTTTCTTT.

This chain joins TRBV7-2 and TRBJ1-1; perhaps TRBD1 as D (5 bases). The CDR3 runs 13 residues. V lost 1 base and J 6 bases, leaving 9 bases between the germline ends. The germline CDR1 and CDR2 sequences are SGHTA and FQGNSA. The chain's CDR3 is CASSLGGHSEAFF. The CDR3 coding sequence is TGTGCCAGCAGCTTAGGAGGACATTCTGAAGCTTTCTTT.

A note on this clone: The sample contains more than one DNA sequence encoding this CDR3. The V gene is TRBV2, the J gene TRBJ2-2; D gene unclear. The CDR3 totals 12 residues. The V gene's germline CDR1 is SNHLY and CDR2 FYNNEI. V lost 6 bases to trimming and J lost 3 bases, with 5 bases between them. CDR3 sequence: CASRYYTGELFF. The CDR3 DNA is TGTGCCAGCAGGTACTACACCGGGGAGCTGTTTTTT.

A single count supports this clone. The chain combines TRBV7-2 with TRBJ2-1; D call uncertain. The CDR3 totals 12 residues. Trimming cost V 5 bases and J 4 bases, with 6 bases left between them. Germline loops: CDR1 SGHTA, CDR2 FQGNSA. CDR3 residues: CASSDTYNEQFF. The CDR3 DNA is TGTGCCAGCAGCGACACTTACAATGAGCAGTTCTTC.

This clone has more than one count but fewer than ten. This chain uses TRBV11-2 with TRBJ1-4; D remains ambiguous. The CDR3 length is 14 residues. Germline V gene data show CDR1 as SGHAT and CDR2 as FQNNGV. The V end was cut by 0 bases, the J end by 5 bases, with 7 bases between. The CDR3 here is CASSLELTNEKLFF. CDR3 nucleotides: TGTGCCAGCAGCTTAGAACTAACGAATGAAAAACTGTTTTTT.

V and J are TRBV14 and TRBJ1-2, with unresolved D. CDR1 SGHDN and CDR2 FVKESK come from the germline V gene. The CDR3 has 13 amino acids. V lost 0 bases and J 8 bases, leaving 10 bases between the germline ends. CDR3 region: CASSQDQTRGYTF. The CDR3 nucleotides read TGTGCCAGCAGCCAAGATCAGACCCGGGGCTACACCTTC.

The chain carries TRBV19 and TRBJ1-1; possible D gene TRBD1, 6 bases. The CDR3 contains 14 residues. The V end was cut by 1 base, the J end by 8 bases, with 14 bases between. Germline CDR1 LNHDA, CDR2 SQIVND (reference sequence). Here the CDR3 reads CASSIGGGAGEAFF. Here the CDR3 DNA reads TGTGCCAGTAGTATAGGAGGGGGGGCAGGAGAAGCTTTCTTT.

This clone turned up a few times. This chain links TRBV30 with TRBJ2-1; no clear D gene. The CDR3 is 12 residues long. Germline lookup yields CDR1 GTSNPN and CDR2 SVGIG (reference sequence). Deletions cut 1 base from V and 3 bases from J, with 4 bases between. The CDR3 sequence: CAWSGSYNEQFF. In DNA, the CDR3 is TGTGCCTGGAGTGGTAGCTACAATGAGCAGTTCTTC.

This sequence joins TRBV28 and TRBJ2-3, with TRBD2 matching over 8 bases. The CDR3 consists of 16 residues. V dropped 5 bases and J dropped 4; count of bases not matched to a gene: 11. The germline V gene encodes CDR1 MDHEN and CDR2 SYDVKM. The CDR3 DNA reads TGTGCCAGCAGTCCTAATCCGGGACTAGTGCCAGATACGCAGTATTTT. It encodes CASSPNPGLVPDTQYF.

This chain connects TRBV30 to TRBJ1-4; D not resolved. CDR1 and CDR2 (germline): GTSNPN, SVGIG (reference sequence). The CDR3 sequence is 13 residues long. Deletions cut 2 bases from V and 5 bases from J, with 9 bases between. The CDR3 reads CAWSLGLNEKLFF. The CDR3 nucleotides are TGTGCCTGGAGTCTAGGACTAAATGAAAAACTGTTTTTT.

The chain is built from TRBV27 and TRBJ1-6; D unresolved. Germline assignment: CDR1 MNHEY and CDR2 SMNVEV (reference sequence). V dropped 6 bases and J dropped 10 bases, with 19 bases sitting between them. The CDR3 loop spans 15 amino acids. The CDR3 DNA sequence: TGTGCCAGCAGCCGAAGTTTCCCCGGGAGCTCACCCCTCCACTTT. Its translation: CASSRSFPGSSPLHF.

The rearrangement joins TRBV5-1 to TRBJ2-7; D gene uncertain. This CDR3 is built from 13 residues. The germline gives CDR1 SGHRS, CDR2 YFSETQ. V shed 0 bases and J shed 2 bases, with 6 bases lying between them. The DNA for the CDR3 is TGCGCCAGCAGCTTGGATGATACCTACGAGCAGTACTTC. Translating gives CASSLDDTYEQYF. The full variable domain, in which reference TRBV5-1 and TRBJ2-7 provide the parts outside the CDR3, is KAGVTQTPRYLIKTRGQQVTLSCSPISGHRSVSWYQQTPGQGLQFLFEYFSETQRNKGNFPGRFSGRQFSNSRSEMNVSTLELGDSALYLCASSLDDTYEQYFGPGTRLTVT.

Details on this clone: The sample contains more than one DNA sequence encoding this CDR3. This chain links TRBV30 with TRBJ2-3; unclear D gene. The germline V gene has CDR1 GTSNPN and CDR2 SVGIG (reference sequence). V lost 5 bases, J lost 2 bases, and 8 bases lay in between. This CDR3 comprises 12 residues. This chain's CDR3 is CAWSSSTDTQYF. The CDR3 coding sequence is TGTGCCTGGTCCTCATCCACAGATACGCAGTATTTT.

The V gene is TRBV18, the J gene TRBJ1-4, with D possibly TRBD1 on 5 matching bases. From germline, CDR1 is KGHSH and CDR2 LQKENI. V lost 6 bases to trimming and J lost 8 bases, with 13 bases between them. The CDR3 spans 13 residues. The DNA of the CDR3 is TGTGCCAGCTCCGAGGGGATAGACGAAAAACTGTTTTTT. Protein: CASSEGIDEKLFF.

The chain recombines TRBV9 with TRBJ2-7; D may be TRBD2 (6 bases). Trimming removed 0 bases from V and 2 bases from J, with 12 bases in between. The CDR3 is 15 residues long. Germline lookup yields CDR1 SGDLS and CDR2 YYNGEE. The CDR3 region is CASSVAGTWTYEQYF. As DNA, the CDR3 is TGTGCCAGCAGCGTAGCTGGGACTTGGACCTACGAGCAGTACTTC.

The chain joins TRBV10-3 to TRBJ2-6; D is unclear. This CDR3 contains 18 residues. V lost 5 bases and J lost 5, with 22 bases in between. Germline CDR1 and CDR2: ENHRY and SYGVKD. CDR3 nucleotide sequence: TGTGCCATCAGTAGTATGCGCTGTATACAAAGTCGGGCCAACGTCCTGACTTTC. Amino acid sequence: CAISSMRCIQSRANVLTF.

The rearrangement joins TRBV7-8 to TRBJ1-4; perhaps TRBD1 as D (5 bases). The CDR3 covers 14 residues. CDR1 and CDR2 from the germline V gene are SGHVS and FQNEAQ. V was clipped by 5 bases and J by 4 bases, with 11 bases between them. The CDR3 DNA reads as TGTGCCAGCAGCCAGGGACCGATTAATGAAAAACTGTTTTTT. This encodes CASSQGPINEKLFF.